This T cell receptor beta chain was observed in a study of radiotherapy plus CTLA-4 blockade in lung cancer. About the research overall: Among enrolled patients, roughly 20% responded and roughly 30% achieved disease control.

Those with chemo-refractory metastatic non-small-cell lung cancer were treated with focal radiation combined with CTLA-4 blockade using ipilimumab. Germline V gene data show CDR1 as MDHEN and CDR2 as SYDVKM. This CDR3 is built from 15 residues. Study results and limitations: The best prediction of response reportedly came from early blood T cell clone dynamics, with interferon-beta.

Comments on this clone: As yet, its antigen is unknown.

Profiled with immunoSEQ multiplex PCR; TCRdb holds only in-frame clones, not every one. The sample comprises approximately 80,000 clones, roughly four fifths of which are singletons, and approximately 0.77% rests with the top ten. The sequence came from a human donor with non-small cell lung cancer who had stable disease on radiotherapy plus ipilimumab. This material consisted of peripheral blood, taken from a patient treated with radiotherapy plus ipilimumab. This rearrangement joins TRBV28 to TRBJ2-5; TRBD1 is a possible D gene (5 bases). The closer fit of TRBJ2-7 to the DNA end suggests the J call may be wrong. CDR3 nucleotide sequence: TGTGCCAGCAGCTCGTCAGGGCTAGACTCCTACGAGCAGTACTTC. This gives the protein CASSSSGLDSYEQYF.